A selection of T cell receptor beta chains follows, all from one sample in a study of blood T cell repertoires in COVID-19. TCRdb keeps only in-frame clones here, not all; method: immunoSEQ multiplex PCR. The sample records fewer than 70,000 clones, under 90% being singletons. Sequenced input: peripheral blood. The origin of the receptors is a human donor in a cohort sampled during active COVID-19. The CDR3 runs from the conserved cysteine through the conserved F or W. D genes are given only for firm matches. Not every row has a clone size; where given, it reads once, few, many or a size class.

clone size	V gene	CDR3 length	D gene	J gene	CDR3 DNA	CDR3 protein
NA	TRBV10-1	14	TRBD1	TRBJ2-7	TGCGCCAGCAGTTCTGGACAGGTTAGAGAGGAGCAGTACTTC	CASSSGQVREEQYF
NA	TRBV9	15	NA	TRBJ1-6	TGTGCCAGCAGCGTAGAAGCATTATTTAATTCACCCCTCCACTTT	CASSVEALFNSPLHF
NA	TRBV7-6	16	TRBD2	TRBJ2-7	TGTGCCAGCAGCCCCACCCTGGGACTAGCGGACTACGAGCAGTACTTC	CASSPTLGLADYEQYF
NA	TRBV3-1/TRBV3-2	15	NA	TRBJ2-3	TGTGCCAGCAGCCAAAAGAGAACAGCTACAGATACGCAGTATTTT	CASSQKRTATDTQYF
NA	TRBV4-3	14	NA	TRBJ2-1	TGCGCCAGCAGCCAGGGTGGGGAGTGGGGTGAGCAGTTCTTC	CASSQGGEWGEQFF
NA	TRBV4-1	13	NA	TRBJ1-3	TGCGCCAGCAGGGAGGCGGGAGGAAACACCATATATTTT	CASREAGGNTIYF
once	TRBV30	13	NA	TRBJ1-2	TGTGCCTGGAGATACGGTCGGGGGGATGGCTACACCTTC	CAWRYGRGDGYTF
NA	TRBV7-8	13	NA	TRBJ1-5	TGTGCCAGCAGCCGGGGAGGCAATCAGCCCCAGCATTTT	CASSRGGNQPQHF
NA	TRBV29-1	13	TRBD2	TRBJ2-7	TGCAGCGTTAAAGCGGGGAGCTCCTACGAGCAGTACTTC	CSVKAGSSYEQYF
NA	TRBV7-8	19	NA	TRBJ2-4	TGTGCCAGCAGCTTACCAGGGTGGGCGGCAGGGATGGACAAAAACATTCAGTACTTC	CASSLPGWAAGMDKNIQYF
NA	TRBV6-5	15	NA	TRBJ2-2	TGTGCCAGCAGTTACGTAGGCCGGGGGACCGGGGAGCTGTTTTTT	CASSYVGRGTGELFF
NA	TRBV5-6	16	NA	TRBJ1-1	TGTGCCAGCAGCTCGACCTTTAACAGAGCGAACACTGAAGCTTTCTTT	CASSSTFNRANTEAFF
NA	TRBV15	15	TRBD1	TRBJ1-4	TGTGCCACCAGCAGAGATTTGGGACAGGGCCAAAAACTGTTTTTT	CATSRDLGQGQKLFF
NA	TRBV7-6	16	TRBD2	TRBJ2-7	TGTGCCAGCAGCCCTGGAACTAGCGGGGACTCCTACGAGCAGTACTTC	CASSPGTSGDSYEQYF
NA	TRBV13	16	TRBD2	TRBJ2-7	TGTGCCAGCAGCTCCGGGACGGGAGGAAGCTCCTACGAGCAGTACTTC	CASSSGTGGSSYEQYF
few	TRBV30	12	TRBD1	TRBJ2-7	TGTGCCTGGAGTGTCGACAGGGCCCTGCAGTACTTC	CAWSVDRALQYF
NA	TRBV15	16	NA	TRBJ1-1	TGTGCCACCAGCAGAGATCAGGCAGGGGTGAACACTGAAGCTTTCTTT	CATSRDQAGVNTEAFF
NA	TRBV7-2	12	NA	TRBJ2-2	TGTGCCAGCAGCCCCGGGTTAGGGGAGCTGTTTTTT	CASSPGLGELFF
NA	TRBV5-8	13	NA	TRBJ1-2	TGTGCCAGCAGCTGGACAGCTAACTATGGCTACACCTTC	CASSWTANYGYTF
NA	TRBV7-9	16	TRBD2	TRBJ2-7	TGTGCCAGCAGCTTACAACTAGCGGGAGGAGACTACGAGCAGTACTTC	CASSLQLAGGDYEQYF
NA	TRBV14	15	TRBD2	TRBJ2-3	TGTGCCAGCAGCCCCAGGACTAGCGGCACAGATACGCAGTATTTT	CASSPRTSGTDTQYF
few	TRBV24-1	12	NA	TRBJ2-2	TGTGCCAACGGTCCGCTGACCGGGGAGCTGTTTTTT	CANGPLTGELFF
NA	TRBV27	13	NA	TRBJ1-6	TGTGCCAGCAGTTTATACTCGCGTTCACCCCTCCACTTT	CASSLYSRSPLHF
NA	TRBV11-2	17	NA	TRBJ1-3	TGTGCCAGCAGCTTAGAATCCCTGGCAGACCCTGAGGACACCATATATTTT	CASSLESLADPEDTIYF
NA	TRBV30	16	TRBD1	TRBJ1-2	TGTGCCTGGAGGGTCGCAGGGGGCCTTTCTAACTATGGCTACACCTTC	CAWRVAGGLSNYGYTF
NA	TRBV19	15	TRBD1	TRBJ2-1	TGTGCCAGTAGTCCTACAGGGGGGTTCAACAATGAGCAGTTCTTC	CASSPTGGFNNEQFF
NA	TRBV4-3	16	NA	TRBJ2-1	TGCGCCAGCAGCCAAGTTGAGGAGCTAGCCGGGAATGAGCAGTTCTTC	CASSQVEELAGNEQFF
NA	TRBV7-2	16	TRBD2	TRBJ2-7	TGTGCCAGCAGCTTAGCTTCCAGCGGGGGGACCTACGAGCAGTACTTC	CASSLASSGGTYEQYF
NA	TRBV5-6	11	NA	TRBJ1-1	TGTGCCAGCAGCCTCTTTACTGAAGCTTTCTTT	CASSLFTEAFF
NA	TRBV30	14	TRBD2	TRBJ2-1	TGTGCCTGGAGTGTACCTAGCGGGATGAATGAGCAGTTCTTC	CAWSVPSGMNEQFF
NA	TRBV4-2	18	NA	TRBJ2-1	TGTGCCAGCAGCCATGTCGGGGACTCTCGATCTTTGAACAATGAGCAGTTCTTC	CASSHVGDSRSLNNEQFF
NA	TRBV30	17	TRBD2	TRBJ2-3	TGTGCCTGGAGTGTAGGTCTACTAGCGGGTAGCACAGATACGCAGTATTTT	CAWSVGLLAGSTDTQYF
NA	TRBV29-1	14	NA	TRBJ1-5	TGCAGCGTAGGAGGGGATGGGTACAATCAGCCCCAGCATTTT	CSVGGDGYNQPQHF
NA	TRBV4-3	21	TRBD1	TRBJ2-6	TGCGCCAGCAGCCAAGATCCGGGTACAGGGGTAGGGGACTCTGGGGCCAACGTCCTGACTTTC	CASSQDPGTGVGDSGANVLTF
once	TRBV27	17	TRBD2	TRBJ2-1	TGTGCCAGCAGTTTCCTTTCTAGCGGGGTTCGGTACAATGAGCAGTTCTTC	CASSFLSSGVRYNEQFF
NA	TRBV6-4	17	NA	TRBJ1-1	TGTGCCAGCACCACTATATTTAGACAGGTCATGAACACTGAAGCTTTCTTT	CASTTIFRQVMNTEAFF
NA	TRBV25-1	17	TRBD2	TRBJ2-3	TGTGCCAGCAGTGCCCTCCTCGGGGGGGGCCTTCAAGATACGCAGTATTTT	CASSALLGGGLQDTQYF
NA	TRBV2	13	NA	TRBJ2-7	TGTGCCAGCAGTGAAGCGTTCGCGGGCGAGCAGTACTTC	CASSEAFAGEQYF
NA	TRBV24-1	15	NA	TRBJ2-7	TGTGCCACCAGTGACCCTTCTGGCGGCTTATACGAGCAGTACTTC	CATSDPSGGLYEQYF
NA	TRBV6-2/TRBV6-3	19	NA	TRBJ2-6	TGTGCCAGCAGTTACTCCCCCCTCCAGGGCCTCTCTGGGGCCAACGTCCTGACTTTC	CASSYSPLQGLSGANVLTF
NA	TRBV12-5	17	TRBD2	TRBJ2-2	TGTGCTAGTGCCTTTGGAGGCGGGGGGGCGAACACCGGGGAGCTGTTTTTT	CASAFGGGGANTGELFF
NA	TRBV7-9	15	TRBD1	TRBJ1-2	TGTGCCAGCAGCCTCGAACAGGGGGCGATAAGTGGCTACACCTTC	CASSLEQGAISGYTF
medium-sized	TRBV9	14	NA	TRBJ2-7	TGTGCCAGCAACCCGACAGGGTGGGAGGCAGAGCAGTACTTC	CASNPTGWEAEQYF
NA	TRBV28	12	NA	TRBJ1-4	TGTGCCAGCAGCGGAACTAATGAAAAACTGTTTTTT	CASSGTNEKLFF
NA	TRBV11-2	15	NA	TRBJ2-7	TGTGCCAGCAGCTTAGGTCCACCTAGCTCCTACGAGCAGTACTTC	CASSLGPPSSYEQYF
NA	TRBV6-1	14	NA	TRBJ1-1	TGTGCCAGCAGTGAATCTCAGGGGCGGTCTGAAGCTTTCTTT	CASSESQGRSEAFF
NA	TRBV19	15	TRBD1	TRBJ1-3	TGTGCCAGTAGATTACAGGGGGGATCTGGAAACACCATATATTTT	CASRLQGGSGNTIYF
NA	TRBV19	15	TRBD1	TRBJ1-4	TGTGCCAGTAGTATCGAGGGGACAGCAGATGAAAAACTGTTTTTT	CASSIEGTADEKLFF
few	TRBV5-6	16	TRBD2	TRBJ2-3	TGTGCCAGCAGCCGGTTGACTAGCGGGGGTTTGAATACGCAGTATTTT	CASSRLTSGGLNTQYF
few	TRBV11-2	13	NA	TRBJ2-7	TGTGCCAGCAGCTTAGATCCGGCCTACGAGCAGTACTTC	CASSLDPAYEQYF